What follows is one T cell receptor (beta chain) and its context. This sample is part of a study of shared clonotypes between healthy human individuals. Study-wide background: A donor's plate count was three for CD4 naive and three for CD4 memory; CD8 naive had two and CD8 memory one.

Both subsets, CD45RA+ naive and CD45RA-negative memory, were split from the CD4+ cells. It was at deep level that the assay was run. Original methodology: ImmunoSEQ junction-only sequences lacked quality scores, so their filtering differed. Generated by immunoSEQ multiplex PCR, the TCRdb table keeps only in-frame clones and is missing some. V and J calls and clone size follow that table, whereas D and trimming were derived from the DNA. Of about 1 million clones detected, 65% to 75% appear once; the ten largest clones hold about 1.5%. CDR1 and CDR2 from the germline V gene are SGHRS and YFSETQ. V lost 4 bases to trimming and J lost 2 bases; unmatched junction nucleotides: 7. This CDR3 has 18 residues.

This TCR came from a man between 18 and 29 years old in good health. The sequenced sample consisted of memory CD4+ T cells sorted from blood. Described subset: CD45RA-negative fraction. V gene TRBV5-1 combines with J gene TRBJ2-1, with 15 bases that match TRBD2. CDR3 in amino acids: CASSPGLAGGQPYNEQFF. CDR3 nucleotides: TGCGCCAGCAGCCCGGGACTAGCGGGGGGCCAACCCTACAATGAGCAGTTCTTC.